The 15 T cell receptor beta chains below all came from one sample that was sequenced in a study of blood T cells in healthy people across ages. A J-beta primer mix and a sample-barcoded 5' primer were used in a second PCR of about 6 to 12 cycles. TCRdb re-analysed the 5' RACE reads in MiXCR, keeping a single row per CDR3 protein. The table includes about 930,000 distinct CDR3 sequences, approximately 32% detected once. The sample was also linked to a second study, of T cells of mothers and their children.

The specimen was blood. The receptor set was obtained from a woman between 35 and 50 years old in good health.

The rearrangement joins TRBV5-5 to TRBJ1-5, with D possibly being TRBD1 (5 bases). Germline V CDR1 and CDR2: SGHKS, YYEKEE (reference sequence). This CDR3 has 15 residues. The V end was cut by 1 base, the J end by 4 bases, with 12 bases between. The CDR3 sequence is CASSLWDQENQPQHF. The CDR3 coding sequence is TGTGCCAGCAGCTTGTGGGACCAAGAGAATCAGCCCCAGCATTTT.

CDR3 bases: TGTGCCAGCAGCCCCCGGGGTGACAGGACCTATGGCTACACCTTC. Its translation: CASSPRGDRTYGYTF. This chain links TRBV7-2 with TRBJ1-2; a possible D gene is TRBD1 (6 bases). The V end lost 5 bases, the J end lost 4 bases, and 17 bases lay between the germline ends. Germline V lookup: CDR1 SGHTA, CDR2 FQGNSA. CDR3 length: 15 amino acids.

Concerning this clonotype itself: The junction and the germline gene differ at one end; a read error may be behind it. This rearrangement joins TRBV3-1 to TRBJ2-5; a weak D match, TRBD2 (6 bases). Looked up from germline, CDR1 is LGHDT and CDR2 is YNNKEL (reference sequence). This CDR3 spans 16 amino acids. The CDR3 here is CTSSPRTKSSQETQYF. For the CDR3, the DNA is TGTACCAGCAGCCCACGGACTAAAAGCTCCCAGGAGACCCAGTACTTC.

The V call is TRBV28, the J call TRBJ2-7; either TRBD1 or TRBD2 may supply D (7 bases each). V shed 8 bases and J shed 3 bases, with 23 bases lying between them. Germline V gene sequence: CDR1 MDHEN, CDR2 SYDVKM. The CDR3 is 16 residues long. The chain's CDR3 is CASHPLGGTVFYEQYF. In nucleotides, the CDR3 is TGTGCCAGCCATCCCTTGGGGGGGACAGTATTCTACGAGCAGTACTTC. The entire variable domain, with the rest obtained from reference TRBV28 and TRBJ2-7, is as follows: DVKVTQSSRYLVKRTGEKVFLECVQDMDHENMFWYRQDPGLGLRLIYFSYDVKMKEKGDIPEGYSVSREKKERFSLILESASTNQTSMYLCASHPLGGTVFYEQYFGPGTRLTVT.

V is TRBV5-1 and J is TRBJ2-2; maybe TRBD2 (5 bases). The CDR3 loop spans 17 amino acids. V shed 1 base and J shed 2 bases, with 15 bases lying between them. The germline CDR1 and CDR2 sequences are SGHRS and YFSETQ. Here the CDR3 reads CASSLPLRDFNTGELFF. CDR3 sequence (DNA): TGCGCCAGCAGCTTGCCGCTCCGGGATTTTAACACCGGGGAGCTGTTTTTT. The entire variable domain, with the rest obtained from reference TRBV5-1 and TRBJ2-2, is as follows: KAGVTQTPRYLIKTRGQQVTLSCSPISGHRSVSWYQQTPGQGLQFLFEYFSETQRNKGNFPGRFSGRQFSNSRSEMNVSTLELGDSALYLCASSLPLRDFNTGELFFGEGSRLTVL.

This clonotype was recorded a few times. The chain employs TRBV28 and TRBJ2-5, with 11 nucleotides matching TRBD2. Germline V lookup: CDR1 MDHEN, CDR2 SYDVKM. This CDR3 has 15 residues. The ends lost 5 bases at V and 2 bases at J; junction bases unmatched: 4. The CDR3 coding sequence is TGTGCCAGCAGTATAGCGGGGGGGCAACAAGAGACCCAGTACTTC. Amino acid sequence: CASSIAGGQQETQYF.

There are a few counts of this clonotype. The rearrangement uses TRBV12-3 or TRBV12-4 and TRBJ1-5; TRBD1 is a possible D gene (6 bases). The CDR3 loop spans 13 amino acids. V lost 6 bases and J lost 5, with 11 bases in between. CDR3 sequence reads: CASRVQGHQPQHF. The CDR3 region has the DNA TGTGCCAGCAGAGTACAGGGCCATCAGCCCCAGCATTTT.

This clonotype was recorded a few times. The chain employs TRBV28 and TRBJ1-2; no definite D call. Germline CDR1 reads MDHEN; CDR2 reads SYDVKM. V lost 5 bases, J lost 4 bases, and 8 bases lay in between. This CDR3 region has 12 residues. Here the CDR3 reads CASSPRSYGYTF. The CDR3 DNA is TGTGCCAGCAGTCCACGAAGCTATGGCTACACCTTC.

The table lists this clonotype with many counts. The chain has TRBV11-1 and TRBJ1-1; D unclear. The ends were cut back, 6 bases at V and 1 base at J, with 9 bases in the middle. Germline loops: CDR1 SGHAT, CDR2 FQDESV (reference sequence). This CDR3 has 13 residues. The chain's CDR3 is CASRPRENTEAFF. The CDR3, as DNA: TGTGCCAGCAGACCCCGGGAGAACACTGAAGCTTTCTTT.

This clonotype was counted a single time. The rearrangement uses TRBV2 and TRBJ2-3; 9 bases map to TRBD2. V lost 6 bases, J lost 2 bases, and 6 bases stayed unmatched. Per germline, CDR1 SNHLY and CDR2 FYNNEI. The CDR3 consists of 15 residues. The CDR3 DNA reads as TGTGCCAGCAGACGACTAGCGGCCACCACAGATACGCAGTATTTT. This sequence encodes CASRRLAATTDTQYF. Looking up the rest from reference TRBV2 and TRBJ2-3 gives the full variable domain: EPEVTQTPSHQVTQMGQEVILRCVPISNHLYFYWYRQILGQKVEFLVSFYNNEISEKSEIFDDQFSVERPDGSNFTLKIRSTKLEDSAMYFCASRRLAATTDTQYFGPGTRLTVL.

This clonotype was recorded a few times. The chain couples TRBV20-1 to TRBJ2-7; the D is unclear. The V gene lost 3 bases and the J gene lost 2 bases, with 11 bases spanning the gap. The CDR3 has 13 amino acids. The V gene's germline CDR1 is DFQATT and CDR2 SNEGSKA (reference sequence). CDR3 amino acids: CSASDTQTYEQYF. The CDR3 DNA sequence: TGCAGTGCTAGTGATACGCAAACCTACGAGCAGTACTTC.

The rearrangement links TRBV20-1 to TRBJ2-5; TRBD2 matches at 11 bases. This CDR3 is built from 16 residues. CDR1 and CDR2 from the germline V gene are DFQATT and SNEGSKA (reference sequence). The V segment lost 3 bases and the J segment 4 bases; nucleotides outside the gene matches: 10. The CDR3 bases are TGCAGTGCTAGTTCGTTTAGCGGGGGGGCTGGAGAGACCCAGTACTTC. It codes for CSASSFSGGAGETQYF.

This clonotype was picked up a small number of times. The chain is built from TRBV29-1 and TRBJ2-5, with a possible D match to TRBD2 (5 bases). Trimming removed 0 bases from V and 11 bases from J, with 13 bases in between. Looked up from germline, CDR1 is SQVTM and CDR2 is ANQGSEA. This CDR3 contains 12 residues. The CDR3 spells CSVEDRGFGQYF. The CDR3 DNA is TGCAGCGTTGAAGATCGGGGTTTCGGGCAGTACTTC. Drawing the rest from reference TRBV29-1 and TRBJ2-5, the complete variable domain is SAVISQKPSRDICQRGTSLTIQCQVDSQVTMMFWYRQQPGQSLTLIATANQGSEATYESGFVIDKFPISRPNLTFSTLTVSNMSPEDSSIYLCSVEDRGFGQYFGPGTRLLVL.

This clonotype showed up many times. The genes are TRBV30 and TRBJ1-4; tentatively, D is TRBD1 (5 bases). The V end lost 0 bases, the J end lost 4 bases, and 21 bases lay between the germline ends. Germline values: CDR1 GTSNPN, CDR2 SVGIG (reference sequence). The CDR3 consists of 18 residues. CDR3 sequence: CAWSVPGSLDNGNEKLFF. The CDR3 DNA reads TGTGCCTGGAGTGTACCAGGGAGCCTCGACAACGGTAATGAAAAACTGTTTTTT. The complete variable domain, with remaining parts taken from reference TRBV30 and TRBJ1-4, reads SQTIHQWPATLVQPVGSPLSLECTVEGTSNPNLYWYRQAAGRGLQLLFYSVGIGQISSEVPQNLSASRPQDRQFILSSKKLLLSDSGFYLCAWSVPGSLDNGNEKLFFGSGTQLSVL.

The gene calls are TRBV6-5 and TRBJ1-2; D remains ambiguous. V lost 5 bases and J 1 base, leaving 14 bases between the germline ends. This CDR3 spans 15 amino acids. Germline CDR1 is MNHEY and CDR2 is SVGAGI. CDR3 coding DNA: TGTGCCAGCAGTCTTATCCCGGACGGTAACTATGGCTACACCTTC. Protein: CASSLIPDGNYGYTF.